Sequencing of this T cell receptor beta chain was carried out in a study of graft-versus-host responses after intestinal transplantation (TCRdb year 2021). Describing the broader study: The transplants that recipients received were multivisceral, liver-intestinal, or isolated intestinal. All recipients received anti-thymocyte globulin induction followed by maintenance tacrolimus and steroids for around three years. After intestinal transplantation, graft-versus-host and host-versus-graft alloreactive T cell clones in the graft, circulation and bone marrow were tracked using bulk TCR-beta CDR3 sequencing. Alloreactive clones were identified by sequencing pre-transplant mixed lymphocyte reaction products and comparing these products with unstimulated pre-transplant donor and recipient T cells. Of the 20 to 30 intestinal transplant recipients enrolled in the cohort, one of whom was a retransplant, 3 patients without pretransplant specimens were excluded. Donor T cell macrochimerism was defined as a peak of at least 4% donor T cells among recipient peripheral blood mononuclear cells. Rather than going through the commercial service, samples from three later patients were sequenced in-house on an Illumina MiSeq and processed with MiXCR.

What the work shows at the level of the full study, not this receptor alone: GvH clones were found in recipient bone marrow, and some of the GvH clones appeared earlier in ileal mucosa or blood, which is consistent with an intestinal mucosal origin. In the allografts of patients with donor T cell macrochimerism, GvH to HvG T cell clonal ratios were high. Peak levels of circulating GvH clones were associated with declines in HvG clones early after transplant. The relatively low number and heterogeneity of intestinal transplant patients limited the conclusions.

The library was made by the immunoSEQ multiplex PCR assay. For most patients, genomic DNA was isolated with the Qiagen DNeasy Blood and Tissue Kit and shipped frozen to Adaptive Biotechnologies for TCR sequencing. For most patients, genomic DNA was subjected to high-throughput TCR-beta CDR3 sequencing by Adaptive Biotechnologies. The source study handled its data this way. Adaptive's ImmunoSEQ software supplied the TCR sequencing data for around 19 patients, while MiXCR and VDJtools were used to process a few other patients. To correct CD4 versus CD8 sorting errors, sequences present in both subsets at a frequency ratio below 5:1 were removed. CDR3 nucleotide sequences shared between donor and recipient were removed because the origin of such sequences could not be assigned. At least 2-fold expansion over unstimulated cells and a minimum CFSE-low frequency of 0.002% (template counts) or 0.001% (read counts) were required for clones to be classified as alloreactive. Clones were considered mappable if detected in sequenced pre-transplant spleen, lymph node, or MLR CFSE-low populations of the donor or recipient. The cumulative frequency of alloreactive clones was calculated as a percentage of all sequences, weighted by copy number. The immuneACCESS repertoire file appears here via TCRdb, limited to in-frame rearrangements. These files lack a portion of the clones; in checked studies, under half of the deficit traces to unresolved V genes, and the cause of the others is not known. From that table come the V and J calls and clone size; the DNA was used to work out D and trimming. The sample table contains approximately 94,000 clones; only one count was recorded for roughly 84% of them. Over 0.95% of the sample rests with the top ten.

Read against the paper, the sample's time point label means: cells obtained before transplantation from donor or recipient. CD3+CD4+ and CD3+CD8+ populations were FACS-sorted from unstimulated pre-transplant donor and recipient cells taken from spleen or lymph nodes. As to this clone: The antigen this receptor binds is unknown. Per-base qualities were not stored, and no clone one base away is much larger.

This receptor was obtained from a human donor who was the organ donor for an intestinal transplant. Material: unstimulated CD4+ T cells sorted from spleen or lymph node cells, obtained before transplant.

CDR3 loop: CASSLQRGNTIYF. The DNA reads TGTGCCAGCAGCTTACAGCGTGGAAACACCATATATTTT. Recombination connected TRBV7-2 to TRBJ1-3; a confident D gene designation cannot be given. The CDR3 runs 13 amino acids, cysteine and phenylalanine included. CDR3 DNA is the only sequence kept; it has 39 bases, read in frame from the first base. CDR1 and CDR2 are drawn from the germline V gene: SGHTA, FQGNSA. V is cut by 2 bases and J by 3 bases, and the space between the germline ends is 5 bases.